This TCR beta chain was recorded in a study of T-cell reconstitution after alpha-beta-depleted transplantation in children. Findings of the study overall: The study reportedly traced alpha-beta T cells about two months after transplant to several hundred expanded graft clones. T-cell numbers and diversity one year post-transplant derived largely from freshly generated T cells.

The sample holds a few counts of this clonotype. Its antigen remains unidentified. Unique molecular identifiers featured in how the TCRbeta library was prepared. TCRdb ran MiXCR on the PCR reads and lists one entry per CDR3 protein. The sample consists of 500,000 to 600,000 distinct CDR3 sequences, over 25% of them appearing once. This TCR was recovered from a boy less than two years old with Wiskott-Aldrich syndrome, due to receive a stem cell transplant. The sequenced sample was PBMCs, obtained before TCRalphabeta/CD19-depleted stem cell transplant.

Here the CDR3 DNA reads TGCGCCAGCAGCCCAACAGGGGAGGGAACTGAAGCTTTCTTT. Translating it yields CASSPTGEGTEAFF. The rearrangement links TRBV5-1 to TRBJ1-1; 7 positions match TRBD1. With 4 bases clipped from V and 5 bases from J, the junction kept 8 bases outside the gene matches. The CDR3 is 14 amino acids. Germline CDR1 reads SGHRS; CDR2 reads YFSETQ.